There are a few counts of the clone carrying this TCR beta chain. The study used a library that attached unique molecular identifiers to individual cDNA molecules. TCRdb re-called the RACE reads with MiXCR, one entry per CDR3 protein. The repertoire has around 350,000 distinct CDR3 sequences, around 5.5% of them found once; the top ten carry under 9.5%. Time point here: pre-sensitization, week 0. Regarding treatment: therapeutic diphenylcyclopropenone sensitization with weekly scalp DPC. The data originate from a study of human T cells and chemical hapten exposure. The wider study: Patients having alopecia areata, totalis or universalis were mostly female.

The CDR3 is made up of 14 amino acids. The V end was cut by 3 bases, the J end by 6 bases, with 15 bases between. CDR1 is DFQATT and CDR2 is SNEGSKA in the germline V gene (reference sequence). This chain joins TRBV20-1 and TRBJ1-5; D is uncertain. This TCR came from a young woman with alopecia areata. Some clones in this sample may be carry-over from other donors' samples. Sequencing was performed on whole blood, taken in connection with sensitization to the hapten diphenylcyclopropenone (DPC). The CDR3 sequence: CSASAPADGQPQHF. In DNA, the CDR3 is TGCAGTGCTAGCGCCCCCGCAGACGGTCAGCCCCAGCATTTT.